The source of this TCR beta chain is a study of blood T cell repertoires in COVID-19. Study-level background: Material from acute and convalescent COVID-19 was sourced from the United States, Italy and Spain.

In germline, CDR1 is SSHAT, CDR2 FNYEAQ (reference sequence). This CDR3 comprises 16 residues. Source study methods: Estimates of nucleated cell counts were drawn from the amplification of reference gene primers. Sequenced by immunoSEQ multiplex PCR; TCRdb stores in-frame clones only, minus some. V, J and clone size were drawn from that table, and D and trimming were deduced from the DNA. The sample lists about 260,000 clones; about 88% were seen once. As to this clone: The junction shows a germline mismatch at one end, possibly a read error.

Input material: peripheral blood. V usage is TRBV7-7 and J usage is TRBJ2-2; 8 positions match TRBD1. This TCR was sampled from a man younger than 30 with active or convalescent COVID-19. CDR3 region: CASSPRPTGASGELFF. The CDR3 nucleotides are TGTGCTAGCAGCCCCCGTCCGACAGGGGCTTCCGGGGAGCTGTTTTTT.